The rows below give T cell receptor beta chains drawn from one sample of a study of control samples from healthy donors and cancer patients. Sequenced by immunoSEQ multiplex PCR; TCRdb stores in-frame clones only, minus some. The sample has around 150,000 clones, 70% to 90% seen once. Sequenced material: blood. The receptors shown here come from a man between 25 and 39 years old in good health. Both conserved end residues are part of each CDR3. A D gene is named only where the DNA matches it firmly. Size tells how often a clone was seen (once, few, many) or the class of an expanded clone, and some rows leave it out.

>TRBV29-1|TRBJ1-1|NA|NA
CSASWVGSTEAFF
TGCAGCGCCTCTTGGGTAGGAAGTACTGAAGCTTTCTTT
>TRBV9|TRBJ1-5|NA|NA
CASSPGGVTQPQHF
TGTGCCAGCAGCCCGGGAGGGGTTACGCAGCCCCAGCATTTT
>TRBV27|TRBJ2-1|NA|TRBD1
CASKDRGVTYNEQFF
TGTGCCAGCAAGGACAGGGGAGTCACCTACAATGAGCAGTTCTTC
>TRBV3-1/TRBV3-2|TRBJ2-7|NA|NA
CASSQIAGPGEQYF
TGTGCCAGCAGCCAAATCGCGGGACCGGGCGAGCAGTACTTC
>TRBV3-1/TRBV3-2|TRBJ1-4|NA|NA
CASSQDLTFRSYNEKLFF
TGTGCCAGCAGCCAAGATCTGACCTTCCGGAGTTATAATGAAAAACTGTTTTTT
>TRBV5-4|TRBJ2-7|once|NA
CASSLGGPYEQYF
TGTGCCAGCAGCTTGGGGGGTCCTTACGAGCAGTACTTC
>TRBV6-5|TRBJ1-1|NA|NA
CASSRDGPNTEAFF
TGTGCCAGCAGTAGGGACGGGCCTAACACTGAAGCTTTCTTT
>TRBV5-8|TRBJ1-5|few|NA
CASSLGDNQPQHF
TGTGCCAGCAGCTTGGGGGACAATCAGCCCCAGCATTTT
>TRBV19|TRBJ1-1|NA|NA
CASSQWGTAIGTEAFF
TGTGCCAGTTCCCAATGGGGGACGGCGATCGGGACTGAAGCTTTCTTT
>TRBV18|TRBJ1-1|once|NA
CASPEGQSAFF
TGTGCCAGTCCGGAGGGGCAGTCAGCTTTCTTT
>TRBV5-5|TRBJ2-5|NA|NA
CASSGGPGARGETQYF
TGTGCCAGCAGCGGGGGTCCGGGGGCGAGGGGAGAGACCCAGTACTTC
>TRBV28|TRBJ1-5|NA|NA
CASSLASTVLNSNQPQHF
TGTGCCAGCAGTTTAGCCTCGACAGTGCTCAATAGCAATCAGCCCCAGCATTTT
>TRBV6-5|TRBJ1-1|NA|NA
CASRGQVRMNTEAFF
TGTGCCAGCAGGGGGCAGGTAAGAATGAACACTGAAGCTTTCTTT
>TRBV5-1|TRBJ2-7|once|NA
CASSFTGVHYEQYF
TGCGCCAGCAGCTTCACGGGAGTCCACTACGAGCAGTACTTC
>TRBV28|TRBJ1-6|NA|NA
CASSLAAASSPLHF
TGTGCCAGCAGTTTAGCGGCAGCCTCTTCACCCCTCCACTTT
>TRBV9|TRBJ1-1|NA|TRBD1
CASSFRGNMNTEAFF
TGTGCCAGCAGTTTCAGGGGGAACATGAACACTGAAGCTTTCTTT
>TRBV2|TRBJ2-2|NA|NA
CASSLEITGELFF
TGTGCCAGCAGTCTAGAAATAACCGGGGAGCTGTTTTTT
>TRBV19|TRBJ1-2|NA|TRBD1
CASNLGQLYGYTF
TGTGCCAGTAACCTGGGACAGTTGTATGGCTACACCTTC
>TRBV18|TRBJ2-7|NA|NA
CASSPAAAEQYF
TGTGCCAGCTCACCAGCGGCCGCGGAGCAGTACTTC
>TRBV3-1/TRBV3-2|TRBJ2-7|NA|NA
CASSPRDTYEQYF
TGTGCCAGCAGCCCCCGGGACACCTACGAGCAGTACTTC
>TRBV27|TRBJ2-7|NA|TRBD2
CASRSGTSYYEQYF
TGTGCCAGCAGATCCGGGACTAGCTATTACGAGCAGTACTTC
>TRBV9|TRBJ2-5|NA|TRBD1
CASILPGTGKKETQYF
TGTGCCAGCATCCTCCCCGGGACAGGGAAAAAAGAGACCCAGTACTTC
>TRBV5-1|TRBJ1-1|NA|NA
CASSPDPNTEAFF
TGCGCCAGCAGCCCAGACCCGAACACTGAAGCTTTCTTT
>TRBV20-1|TRBJ1-1|few|NA
CSASLPLTVNTEAFF
TGCAGTGCTAGTCTTCCCCTTACGGTGAACACTGAAGCTTTCTTT
>TRBV6-6|TRBJ1-6|NA|TRBD1
CASSYSGTDNSPLHF
TGTGCCAGCAGTTACTCAGGGACAGATAATTCACCCCTCCACTTT
>TRBV4-1|TRBJ1-2|NA|NA
CASSQEYYGYTF
TGCGCCAGCAGCCAAGAATACTATGGCTACACCTTC
>TRBV6-2/TRBV6-3|TRBJ2-5|NA|NA
CASSIWHRNLVETQYF
TGTGCCAGCAGTATTTGGCACAGAAACCTAGTGGAGACCCAGTACTTC
>TRBV7-9|TRBJ2-1|NA|TRBD2
CASSLFLASGRFKDEQFF
TGTGCCAGCAGCTTATTCTTGGCTAGCGGGAGGTTTAAGGATGAGCAGTTCTTC
>TRBV5-5|TRBJ2-6|NA|NA
CASSLSISSAGANVLTF
TGTGCCAGCAGCTTGTCTATCTCGAGTGCTGGGGCCAACGTCCTGACTTTC
>TRBV7-8|TRBJ2-2|NA|NA
CASSLGMAGELFF
TGTGCCAGCAGCTTGGGGATGGCCGGGGAGCTGTTTTTT
>TRBV28|TRBJ2-3|NA|NA
CASILGGGRGTDTQYF
TGTGCCAGCATCCTAGGAGGGGGGCGCGGCACAGATACGCAGTATTTT
>TRBV7-2|TRBJ2-1|few|TRBD1
CASSFSPRGLNEQFF
TGTGCCAGCAGCTTTTCTCCCAGGGGGCTGAATGAGCAGTTCTTC